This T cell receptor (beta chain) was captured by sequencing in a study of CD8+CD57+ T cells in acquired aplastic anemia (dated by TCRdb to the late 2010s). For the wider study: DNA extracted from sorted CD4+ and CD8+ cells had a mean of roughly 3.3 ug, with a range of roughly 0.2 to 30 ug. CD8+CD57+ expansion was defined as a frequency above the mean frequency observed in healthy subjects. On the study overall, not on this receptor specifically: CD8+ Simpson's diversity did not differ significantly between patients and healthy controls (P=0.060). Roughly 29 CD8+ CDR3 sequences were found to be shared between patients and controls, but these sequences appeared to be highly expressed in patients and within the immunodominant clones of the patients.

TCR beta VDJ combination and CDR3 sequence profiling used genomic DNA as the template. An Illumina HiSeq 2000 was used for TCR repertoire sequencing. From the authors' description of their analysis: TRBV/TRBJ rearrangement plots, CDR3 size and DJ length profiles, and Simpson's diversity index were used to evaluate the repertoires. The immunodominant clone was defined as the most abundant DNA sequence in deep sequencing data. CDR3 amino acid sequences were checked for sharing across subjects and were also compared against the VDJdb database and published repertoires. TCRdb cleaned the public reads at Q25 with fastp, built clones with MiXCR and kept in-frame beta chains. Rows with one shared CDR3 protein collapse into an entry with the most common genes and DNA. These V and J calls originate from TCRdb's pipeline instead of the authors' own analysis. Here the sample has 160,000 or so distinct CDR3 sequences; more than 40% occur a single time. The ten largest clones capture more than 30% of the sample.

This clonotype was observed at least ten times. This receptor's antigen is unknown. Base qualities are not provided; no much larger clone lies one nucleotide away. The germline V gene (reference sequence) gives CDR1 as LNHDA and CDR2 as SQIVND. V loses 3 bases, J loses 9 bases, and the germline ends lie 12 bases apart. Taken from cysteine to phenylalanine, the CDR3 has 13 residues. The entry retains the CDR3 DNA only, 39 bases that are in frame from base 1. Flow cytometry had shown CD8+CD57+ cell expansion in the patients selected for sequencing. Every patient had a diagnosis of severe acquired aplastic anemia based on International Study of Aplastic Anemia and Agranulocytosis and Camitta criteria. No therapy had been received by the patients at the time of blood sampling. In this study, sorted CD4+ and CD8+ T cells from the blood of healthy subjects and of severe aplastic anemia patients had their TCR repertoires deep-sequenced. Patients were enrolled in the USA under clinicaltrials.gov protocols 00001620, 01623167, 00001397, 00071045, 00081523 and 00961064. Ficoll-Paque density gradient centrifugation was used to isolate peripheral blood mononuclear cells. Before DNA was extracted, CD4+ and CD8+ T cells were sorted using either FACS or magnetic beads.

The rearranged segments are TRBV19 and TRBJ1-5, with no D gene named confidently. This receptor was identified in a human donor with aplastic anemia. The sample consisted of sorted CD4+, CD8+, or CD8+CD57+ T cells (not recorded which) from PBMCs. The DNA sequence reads TGTGCCAGTAGTATCACGGTCAATTCGCCCCAGCATTTT. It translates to CASSITVNSPQHF.